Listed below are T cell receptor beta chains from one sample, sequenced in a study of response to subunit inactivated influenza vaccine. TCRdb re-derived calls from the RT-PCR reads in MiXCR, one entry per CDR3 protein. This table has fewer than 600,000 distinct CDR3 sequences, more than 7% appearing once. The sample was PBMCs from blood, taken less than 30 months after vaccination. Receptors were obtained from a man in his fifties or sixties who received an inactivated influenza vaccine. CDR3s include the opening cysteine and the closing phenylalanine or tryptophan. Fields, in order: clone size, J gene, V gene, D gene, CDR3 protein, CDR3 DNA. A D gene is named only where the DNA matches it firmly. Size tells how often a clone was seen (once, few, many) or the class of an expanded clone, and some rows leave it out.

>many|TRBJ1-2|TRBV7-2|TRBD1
CASKAGQGGGGYTF
TGTGCCAGCAAAGCGGGACAGGGGGGTGGCGGCTACACCTTC
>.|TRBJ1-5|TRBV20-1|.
CSASLLGPGGNQPQHF
TGCAGTGCTAGCCTATTGGGCCCAGGTGGCAATCAGCCCCAGCATTTT
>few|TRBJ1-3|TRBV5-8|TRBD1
CASSLGQVSGNTIYF
TGTGCCAGCAGCCTGGGACAGGTCTCTGGAAACACCATATATTTT
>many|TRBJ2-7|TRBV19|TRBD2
CASSRLAGANEQYF
TGTGCCAGTAGTCGGTTAGCGGGGGCCAACGAGCAGTACTTC
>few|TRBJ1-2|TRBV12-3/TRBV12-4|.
CASSLWGDGYTF
TGTGCCAGCAGTTTATGGGGAGATGGCTACACCTTC
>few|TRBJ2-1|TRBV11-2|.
CASSLPGDYNEQFF
TGTGCCAGCAGCCTGCCAGGGGACTACAATGAGCAGTTCTTC
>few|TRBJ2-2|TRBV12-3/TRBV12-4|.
CASSLDRFTGELFF
TGTGCCAGCAGTTTAGACAGGTTCACCGGGGAGCTGTTTTTT
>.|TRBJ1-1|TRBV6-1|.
CASSDIWGRMSGNTEAFF
TGTGCCAGCAGTGATATTTGGGGGCGTATGTCTGGGAACACTGAAGCTTTCTTT
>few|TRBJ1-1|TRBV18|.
CASSLFRESTEAFF
TGTGCCAGCTCACTGTTCAGGGAGAGCACTGAAGCTTTCTTT
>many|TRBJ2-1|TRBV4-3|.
CASSQGPSSYNEQFF
TGCGCCAGCAGCCAAGGGCCGAGCTCCTACAATGAGCAGTTCTTC
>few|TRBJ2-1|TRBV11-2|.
CASSLDSGGIGGQGYNEQFF
TGTGCCAGCAGCTTAGATTCGGGGGGGATTGGGGGACAGGGATACAATGAGCAGTTCTTC
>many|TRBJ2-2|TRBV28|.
CASREPNTGELFF
TGTGCCAGCAGGGAGCCGAACACCGGGGAGCTGTTTTTT
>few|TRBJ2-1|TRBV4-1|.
CASSQVPDLYNEQFF
TGCGCCAGCAGCCAAGTGCCGGACCTATACAATGAGCAGTTCTTC
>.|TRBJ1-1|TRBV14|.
CASSQGGSLNTEAFF
TGTGCCAGCAGCCAAGGAGGGTCCTTGAACACTGAAGCTTTCTTT
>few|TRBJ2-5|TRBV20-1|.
CSARVESQETQYF
TGCAGTGCTAGAGTGGAATCTCAAGAGACCCAGTACTTC
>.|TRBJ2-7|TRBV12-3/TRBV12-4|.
CASSFGTQEQYF
TGTGCCAGCAGTTTCGGGACACAAGAGCAGTACTTC
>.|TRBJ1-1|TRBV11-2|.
CASSLEGMGTEAFF
TGTGCCAGCAGCTTAGAAGGGATGGGCACTGAAGCTTTCTTT